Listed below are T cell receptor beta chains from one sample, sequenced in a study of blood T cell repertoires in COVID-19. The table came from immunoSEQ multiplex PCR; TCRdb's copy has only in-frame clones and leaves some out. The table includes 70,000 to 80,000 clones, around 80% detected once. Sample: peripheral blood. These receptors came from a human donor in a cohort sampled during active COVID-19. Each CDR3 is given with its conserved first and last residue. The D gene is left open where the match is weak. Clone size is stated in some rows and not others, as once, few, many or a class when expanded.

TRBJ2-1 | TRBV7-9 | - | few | TGTGCCAGCAGCTTTTATTCGGGAAATACCCACCTTGAGCAGTTCTTC | CASSFYSGNTHLEQFF
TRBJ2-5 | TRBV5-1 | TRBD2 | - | TGCGCCAGCAGTGTGGGGGGGCAAGAGACCCAGTACTTC | CASSVGGQETQYF
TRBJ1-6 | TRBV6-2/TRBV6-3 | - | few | TGTGCCAGCAGTTTGAGAACAGGAAGGGGAGGTTCCCCCCTCCACTTT | CASSLRTGRGGSPLHF
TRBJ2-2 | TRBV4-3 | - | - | TGCGCCAGCAGCCAAGACCTGAACACCGGGGAGCTGTTTTTT | CASSQDLNTGELFF
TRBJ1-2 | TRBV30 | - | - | TGTGCCTGGAGCGCGGCGGGGAGCTACACCTTC | CAWSAAGSYTF
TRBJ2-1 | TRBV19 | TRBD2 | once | TGTGCCAGTAGTAGGGGACTAGCGGACTCCTTCCACAATGAGCAGTTCTTC | CASSRGLADSFHNEQFF
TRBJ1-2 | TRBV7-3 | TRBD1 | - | TGTGCCAGCAGCCGAGACAGGGGAGGAGGTGGCTACACCTTC | CASSRDRGGGGYTF
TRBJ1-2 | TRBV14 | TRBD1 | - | TGTGCCAGCAGCCAAGAGGACCGGGACAGGGACCTCTCGAGGGCCTTC | CASSQEDRDRDLSRAF
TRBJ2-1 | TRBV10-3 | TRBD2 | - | TGTGCCATCAGTGTGGGACTAGAGTCCTACAATGAGCAGTTCTTC | CAISVGLESYNEQFF
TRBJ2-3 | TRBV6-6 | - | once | TGTGCCAGCAGCGCAGGGAGGGATACGCAGTATTTT | CASSAGRDTQYF
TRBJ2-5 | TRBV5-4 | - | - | TGTGCCAGCAGCCCGGGGGAGACCCAGTACTTC | CASSPGETQYF
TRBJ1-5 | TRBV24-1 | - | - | TGTGCCACCAGTGGGCAGAGCAATCAGCCCCAGCATTTT | CATSGQSNQPQHF
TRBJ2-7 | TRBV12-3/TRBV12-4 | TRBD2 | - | TGTGCCAGCAGGCTCGGGGGGACTTACGAGCAGTACTTC | CASRLGGTYEQYF
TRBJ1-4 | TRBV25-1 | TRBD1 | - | TGTGCCAGCAGAGGAGGGGGACAGGGGTGGAAGTCGAATGAAAAACTGTTTTTT | CASRGGGQGWKSNEKLFF
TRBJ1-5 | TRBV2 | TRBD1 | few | TGTGCCAGCAGTCCACGACAGGGGGGTCAGCCCCAGCATTTT | CASSPRQGGQPQHF
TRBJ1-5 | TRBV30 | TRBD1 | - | TGTGCCTGGGGGACAGGGGGCTTGAATCAGCCCCAGCATTTT | CAWGTGGLNQPQHF
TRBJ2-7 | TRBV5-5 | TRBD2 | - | TGTGCCAGCAGCTTACGACTAGCGGGGGGTAACTACGAGCAGTACTTC | CASSLRLAGGNYEQYF
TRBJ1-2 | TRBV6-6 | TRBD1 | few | TGTGCCAGCAGCCAGGGACAGCTTAGCTACACCTTC | CASSQGQLSYTF
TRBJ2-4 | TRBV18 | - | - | TGTGCCAGCTCAAGGGGCGTTTTGGACATTCAGTACTTC | CASSRGVLDIQYF
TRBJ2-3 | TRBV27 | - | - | TGTGCCAGCAGAGAGAAGGGGTCTCTGCGGGGTACGCAGTATTTT | CASREKGSLRGTQYF
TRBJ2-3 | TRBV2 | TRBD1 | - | TGTGCCAGCACCCGCGGGACAGGAATAACAGATACGCAGTATTTT | CASTRGTGITDTQYF
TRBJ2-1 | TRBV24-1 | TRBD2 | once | TGTGCCACCAGTGGTGATAGCGGGGGGCCGTCCTACAATGAGCAGTTCTTC | CATSGDSGGPSYNEQFF
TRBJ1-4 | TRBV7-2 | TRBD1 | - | TGTGCCAGCAGCCCGGGACAGGGATTGGGTGAAAAACTGTTTTTT | CASSPGQGLGEKLFF
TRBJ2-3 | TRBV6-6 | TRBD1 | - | TGTGCCAGCAGTTACTCGCGACAGGGCTCTGGTACGCAGTATTTT | CASSYSRQGSGTQYF
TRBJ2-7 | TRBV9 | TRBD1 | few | TGTGCCAGCAGAGGCCCCGTGGACAGGAGTTCCTACGAGCAGTACTTC | CASRGPVDRSSYEQYF
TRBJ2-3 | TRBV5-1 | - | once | TGCGCCAGCAGCTTGGAGAGGTTACGGGGTCGCACAGATACGCAGTATTTT | CASSLERLRGRTDTQYF
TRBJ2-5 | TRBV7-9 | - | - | TGTGCCAGCAGGAACACAGGGTCCCAAGAGACCCAGTACTTC | CASRNTGSQETQYF
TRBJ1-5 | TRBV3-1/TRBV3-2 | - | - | TGTGCCAGCAGCCACCGGGAGGGCATGAGCAATCAGCCCCAGCATTTT | CASSHREGMSNQPQHF
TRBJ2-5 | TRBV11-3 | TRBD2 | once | TGTGCCAGCAGCTTAGGGGGACTAGAGTCTTGGGACCAAGAGACCCAGTACTTC | CASSLGGLESWDQETQYF
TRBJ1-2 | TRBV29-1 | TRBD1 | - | TGCAGCGTTTACAGGACAGGGCACGGCTACACCTTC | CSVYRTGHGYTF
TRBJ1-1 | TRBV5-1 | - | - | TGCGCCAGCAGCTATGGACACCAGAACACTGAAGCTTTCTTT | CASSYGHQNTEAFF
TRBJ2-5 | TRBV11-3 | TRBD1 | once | TGTGCCAGCAGCCTGGGAATTTCCGGGACAGGGGGAAGGGAGACCCAGTACTTC | CASSLGISGTGGRETQYF
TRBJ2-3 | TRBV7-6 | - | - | TGTGCCAGCAGCTTAGGTCTAGATACGCAGTATTTT | CASSLGLDTQYF
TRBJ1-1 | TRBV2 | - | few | TGTGCCAGCACGGGGAACACTGAAGCTTTCTTT | CASTGNTEAFF
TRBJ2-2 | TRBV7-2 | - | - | TGTGCCAGCAGCTTATCAGGGGTCGTGGAGCTGTTTTTT | CASSLSGVVELFF
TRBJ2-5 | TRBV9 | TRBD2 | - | TGTGCCAGCAACCCCGGGGGGGGTCTGGAGACCCAGTACTTC | CASNPGGGLETQYF
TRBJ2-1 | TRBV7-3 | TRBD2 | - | TGTGCCAGCAGCCCTATGCGGGGGTCCTACAATGAGCAGTTCTTC | CASSPMRGSYNEQFF
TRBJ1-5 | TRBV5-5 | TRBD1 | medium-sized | TGTGCCAGCAGCTTGTGGGCAGGGGGAGGTCAGCCCCAGCATTTT | CASSLWAGGGQPQHF
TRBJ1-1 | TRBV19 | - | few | TGTGCCAGTACCCTAGGGTGGAACAGGGATGGAACTGAAGCTTTCTTT | CASTLGWNRDGTEAFF
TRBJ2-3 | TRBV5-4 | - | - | TGTGCCAGCAGCTATGCGGGGGCCCAGACAGATACGCAGTATTTT | CASSYAGAQTDTQYF